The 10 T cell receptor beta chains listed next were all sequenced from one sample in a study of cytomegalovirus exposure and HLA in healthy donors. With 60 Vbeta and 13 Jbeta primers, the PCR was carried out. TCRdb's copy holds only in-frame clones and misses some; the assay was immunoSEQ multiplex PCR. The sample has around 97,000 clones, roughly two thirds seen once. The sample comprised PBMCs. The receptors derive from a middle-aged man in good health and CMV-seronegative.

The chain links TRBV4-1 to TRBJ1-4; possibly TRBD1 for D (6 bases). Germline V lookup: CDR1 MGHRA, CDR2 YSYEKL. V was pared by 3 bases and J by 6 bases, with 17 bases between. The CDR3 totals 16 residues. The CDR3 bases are TGCGCCAGCAGCCACAGGTCCGGGACATGGGATGAAAAACTGTTTTTT. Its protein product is CASSHRSGTWDEKLFF.

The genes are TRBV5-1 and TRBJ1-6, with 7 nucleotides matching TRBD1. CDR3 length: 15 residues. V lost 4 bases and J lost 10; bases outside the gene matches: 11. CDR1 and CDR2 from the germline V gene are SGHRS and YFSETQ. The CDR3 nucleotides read TGCGCCAGCAGCAGCGGACAGGTTGGACAATCACCCCTCCACTTT. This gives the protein CASSSGQVGQSPLHF. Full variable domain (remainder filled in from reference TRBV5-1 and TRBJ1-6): KAGVTQTPRYLIKTRGQQVTLSCSPISGHRSVSWYQQTPGQGLQFLFEYFSETQRNKGNFPGRFSGRQFSNSRSEMNVSTLELGDSALYLCASSSGQVGQSPLHFGNGTRLTVT.

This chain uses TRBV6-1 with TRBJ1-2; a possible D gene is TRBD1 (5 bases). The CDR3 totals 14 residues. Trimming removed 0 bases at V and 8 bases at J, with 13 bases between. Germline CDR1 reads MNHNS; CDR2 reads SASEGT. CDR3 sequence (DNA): TGTGCCAGCAGTGAAGCCCGCAGGGTGGGCGGCTACACCTTC. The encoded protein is CASSEARRVGGYTF.

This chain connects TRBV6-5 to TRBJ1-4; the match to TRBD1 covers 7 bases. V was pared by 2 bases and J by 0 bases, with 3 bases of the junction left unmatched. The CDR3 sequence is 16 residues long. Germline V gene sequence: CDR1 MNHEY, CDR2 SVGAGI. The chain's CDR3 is CASSYIRGATNEKLFF. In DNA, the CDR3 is TGTGCCAGCAGTTACATCAGGGGGGCAACTAATGAAAAACTGTTTTTT.

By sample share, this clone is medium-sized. The CDR3 region has the DNA TGTGCCAGAGGGGCCTACGAGCAGTACTTC. Translation gives CARGAYEQYF. The chain recombines TRBV6-4 with TRBJ2-7, with TRBD1 as a possible D gene (5 bases). The CDR3 is 10 amino acids. Trimming took 9 bases from V and 2 from J, leaving 5 bases between them. Per germline, CDR1 MRHNA and CDR2 SNTAGT.

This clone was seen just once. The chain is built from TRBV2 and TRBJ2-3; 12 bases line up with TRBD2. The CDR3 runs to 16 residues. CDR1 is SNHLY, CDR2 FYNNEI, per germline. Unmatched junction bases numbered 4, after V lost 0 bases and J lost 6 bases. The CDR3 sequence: CASSEARTSGVDTQYF. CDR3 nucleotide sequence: TGTGCCAGCAGTGAAGCCCGGACTAGCGGGGTTGATACGCAGTATTTT.

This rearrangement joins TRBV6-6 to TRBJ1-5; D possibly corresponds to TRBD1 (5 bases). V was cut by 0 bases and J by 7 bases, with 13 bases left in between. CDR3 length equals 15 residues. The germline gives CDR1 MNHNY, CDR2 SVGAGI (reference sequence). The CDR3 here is CASSYSKQVQQPQHF. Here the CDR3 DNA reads TGTGCCAGCAGTTACTCGAAACAGGTACAACAGCCCCAGCATTTT.

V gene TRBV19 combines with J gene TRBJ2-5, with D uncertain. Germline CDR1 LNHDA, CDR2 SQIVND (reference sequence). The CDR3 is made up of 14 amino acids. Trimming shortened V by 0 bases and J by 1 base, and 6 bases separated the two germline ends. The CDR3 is CASSIDRAQETQYF. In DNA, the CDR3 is TGTGCCAGTAGTATAGACCGAGCCCAAGAGACCCAGTACTTC. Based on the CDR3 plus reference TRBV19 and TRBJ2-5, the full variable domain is DGGITQSPKYLFRKEGQNVTLSCEQNLNHDAMYWYRQDPGQGLRLIYYSQIVNDFQKGDIAEGYSVSREKKESFPLTVTSAQKNPTAFYLCASSIDRAQETQYFGPGTRLLVL.

The CDR3 reads CASSFSGASTDTQYF. The DNA of the CDR3 is TGCGCCAGCAGCTTTAGCGGGGCTAGCACAGATACGCAGTATTTT. The chain carries TRBV5-1 and TRBJ2-3; 8 bases map to TRBD2. V trimming: 2 bases; J trimming: 0 bases; junction bases outside the gene matches: 2. Per germline, CDR1 SGHRS and CDR2 YFSETQ. CDR3 length: 15 residues.

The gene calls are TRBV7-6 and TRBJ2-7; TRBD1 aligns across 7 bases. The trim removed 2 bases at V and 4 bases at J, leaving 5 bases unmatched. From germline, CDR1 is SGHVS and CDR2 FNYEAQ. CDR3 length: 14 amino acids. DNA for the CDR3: TGTGCCAGCAGCTTACGCACAGGGGATTACGAGCAGTACTTC. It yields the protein CASSLRTGDYEQYF. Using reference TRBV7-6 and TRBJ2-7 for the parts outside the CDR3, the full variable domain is GAGVSQSPRYKVTKRGQDVALRCDPISGHVSLYWYRQALGQGPEFLTYFNYEAQQDKSGLPNDRFSAERPEGSISTLTIQRTEQRDSAMYRCASSLRTGDYEQYFGPGTRLTVT.